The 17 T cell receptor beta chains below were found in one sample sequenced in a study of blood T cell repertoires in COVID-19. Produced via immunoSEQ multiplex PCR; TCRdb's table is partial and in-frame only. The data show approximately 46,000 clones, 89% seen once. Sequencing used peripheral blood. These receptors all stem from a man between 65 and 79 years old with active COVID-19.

The CDR3 DNA reads TGTGCCAGCAGTTTGCTGGGCTCCGGCGCGAACACCGGGGAGCTGTTTTTT. This codes for CASSLLGSGANTGELFF. The chain has TRBV27 and TRBJ2-2; D is ambiguous. V was clipped by 3 bases and J by 0 bases, with 14 bases between them. The CDR3 is 17 residues long. CDR1 and CDR2 from the germline V gene are MNHEY and SMNVEV (reference sequence).

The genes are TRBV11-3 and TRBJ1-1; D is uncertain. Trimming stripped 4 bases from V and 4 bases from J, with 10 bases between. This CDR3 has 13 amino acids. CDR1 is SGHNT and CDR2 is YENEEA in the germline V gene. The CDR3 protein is CASSSRYLTEAFF. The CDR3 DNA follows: TGTGCCAGCAGCTCCCGCTACCTCACTGAAGCTTTCTTT.

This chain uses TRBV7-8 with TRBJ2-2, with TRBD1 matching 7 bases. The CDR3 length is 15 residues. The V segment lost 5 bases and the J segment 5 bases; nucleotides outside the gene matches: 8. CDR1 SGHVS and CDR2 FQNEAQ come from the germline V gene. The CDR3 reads CASSQTGQLTGELFF. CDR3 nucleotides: TGTGCCAGCAGCCAGACAGGGCAGTTAACCGGGGAGCTGTTTTTT.

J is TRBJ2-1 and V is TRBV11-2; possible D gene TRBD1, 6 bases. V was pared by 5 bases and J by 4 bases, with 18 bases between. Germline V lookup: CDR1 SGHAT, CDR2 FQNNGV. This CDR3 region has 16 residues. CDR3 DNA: TGTGCCAGCAGCATTACCGGGCAGGGGCCTTACAATGAGCAGTTCTTC. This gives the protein CASSITGQGPYNEQFF.

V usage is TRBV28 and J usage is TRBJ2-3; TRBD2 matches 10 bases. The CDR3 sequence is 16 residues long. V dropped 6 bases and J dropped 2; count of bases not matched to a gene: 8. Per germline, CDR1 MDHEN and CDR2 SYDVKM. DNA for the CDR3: TGTGCCAGCAGACCAACTAGCGGGGCTTACACAGATACGCAGTATTTT. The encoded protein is CASRPTSGAYTDTQYF.

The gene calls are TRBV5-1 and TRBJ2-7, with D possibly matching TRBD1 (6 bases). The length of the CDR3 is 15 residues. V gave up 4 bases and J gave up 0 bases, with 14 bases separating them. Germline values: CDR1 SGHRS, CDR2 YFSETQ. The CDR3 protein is CASSEIDRSSYEQYF. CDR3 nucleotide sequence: TGCGCCAGCAGCGAGATAGACAGGAGCTCCTACGAGCAGTACTTC. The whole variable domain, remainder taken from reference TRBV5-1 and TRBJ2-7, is KAGVTQTPRYLIKTRGQQVTLSCSPISGHRSVSWYQQTPGQGLQFLFEYFSETQRNKGNFPGRFSGRQFSNSRSEMNVSTLELGDSALYLCASSEIDRSSYEQYFGPGTRLTVT.

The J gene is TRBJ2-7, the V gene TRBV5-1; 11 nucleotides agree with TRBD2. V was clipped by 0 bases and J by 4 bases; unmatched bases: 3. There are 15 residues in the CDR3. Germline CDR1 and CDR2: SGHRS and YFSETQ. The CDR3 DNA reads TGCGCCAGCAGCTTGGAACTAGCGGGGGAGTACGAGCAGTACTTC. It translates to CASSLELAGEYEQYF.

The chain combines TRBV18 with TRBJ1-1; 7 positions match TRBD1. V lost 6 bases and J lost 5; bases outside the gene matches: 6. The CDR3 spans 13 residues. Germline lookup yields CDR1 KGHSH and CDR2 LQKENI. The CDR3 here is CASSLTGSTEAFF. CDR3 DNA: TGTGCCAGCTCTCTGACAGGGAGTACTGAAGCTTTCTTT. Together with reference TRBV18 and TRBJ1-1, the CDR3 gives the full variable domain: NAGVMQNPRHLVRRRGQEARLRCSPMKGHSHVYWYRQLPEEGLKFMVYLQKENIIDESGMPKERFSAEFPKEGPSILRIQQVVRGDSAAYFCASSLTGSTEAFFGQGTRLTVV.

CDR3 sequence (DNA): TGTGCCAGCACCGACAAACGGATAAGGGACAGCAAAGCTTTCTTT. Translated, it gives CASTDKRIRDSKAFF. The rearrangement links TRBV11-2 to TRBJ1-1, with 7 bases matching TRBD1. From germline, CDR1 is SGHAT and CDR2 FQNNGV. The CDR3 covers 15 residues. The J segment lost 9 bases and the V segment lost 7 bases, leaving 17 bases of the junction unmatched.

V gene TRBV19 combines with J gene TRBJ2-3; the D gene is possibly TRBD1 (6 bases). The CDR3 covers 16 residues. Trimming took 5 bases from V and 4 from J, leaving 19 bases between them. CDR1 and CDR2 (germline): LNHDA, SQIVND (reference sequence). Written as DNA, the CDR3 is TGTGCCAGTAGTCCGCCCATAGGGGGAGTCGCAGATACGCAGTATTTT. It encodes CASSPPIGGVADTQYF. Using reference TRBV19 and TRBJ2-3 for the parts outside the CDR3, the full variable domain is DGGITQSPKYLFRKEGQNVTLSCEQNLNHDAMYWYRQDPGQGLRLIYYSQIVNDFQKGDIAEGYSVSREKKESFPLTVTSAQKNPTAFYLCASSPPIGGVADTQYFGPGTRLTVL.

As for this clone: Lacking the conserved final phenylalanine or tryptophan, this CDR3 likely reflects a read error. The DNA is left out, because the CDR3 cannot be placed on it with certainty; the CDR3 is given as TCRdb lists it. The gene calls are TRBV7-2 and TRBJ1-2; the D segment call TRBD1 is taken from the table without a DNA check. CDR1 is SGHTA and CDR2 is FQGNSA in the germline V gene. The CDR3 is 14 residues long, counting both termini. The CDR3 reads CASSPTSGQGLVSL.

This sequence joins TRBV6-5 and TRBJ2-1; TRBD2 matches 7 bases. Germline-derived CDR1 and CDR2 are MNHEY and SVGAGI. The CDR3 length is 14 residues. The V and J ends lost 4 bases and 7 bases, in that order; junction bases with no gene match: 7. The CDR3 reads CASSFQRGPNEQFF. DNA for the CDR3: TGTGCCAGCAGTTTTCAGCGGGGACCGAATGAGCAGTTCTTC.

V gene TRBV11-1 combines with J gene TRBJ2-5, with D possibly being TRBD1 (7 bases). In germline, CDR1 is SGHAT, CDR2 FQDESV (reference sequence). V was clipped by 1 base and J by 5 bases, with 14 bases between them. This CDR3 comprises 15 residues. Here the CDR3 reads CASSLDGGTEETQYF. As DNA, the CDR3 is TGTGCCAGCAGCTTAGATGGCGGGACAGAGGAGACCCAGTACTTC. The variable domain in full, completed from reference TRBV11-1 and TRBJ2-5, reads EAEVAQSPRYKITEKSQAVAFWCDPISGHATLYWYRQILGQGPELLVQFQDESVVDDSQLPKDRFSAERLKGVDSTLKIQPAELGDSAMYLCASSLDGGTEETQYFGPGTRLLVL.

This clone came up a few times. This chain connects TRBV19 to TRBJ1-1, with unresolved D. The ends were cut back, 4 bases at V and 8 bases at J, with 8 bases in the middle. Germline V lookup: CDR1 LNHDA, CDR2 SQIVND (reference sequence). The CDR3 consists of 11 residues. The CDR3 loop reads CASSRQKEAFF. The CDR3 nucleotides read TGTGCCAGTAGTAGGCAAAAAGAAGCTTTCTTT.

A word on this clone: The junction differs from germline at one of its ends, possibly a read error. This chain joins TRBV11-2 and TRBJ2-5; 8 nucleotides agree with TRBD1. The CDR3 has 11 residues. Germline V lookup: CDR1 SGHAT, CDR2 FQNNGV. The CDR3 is CALGQEETQYF. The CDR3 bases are TGCGCTCTGGGACAGGAGGAGACCCAGTACTTC.

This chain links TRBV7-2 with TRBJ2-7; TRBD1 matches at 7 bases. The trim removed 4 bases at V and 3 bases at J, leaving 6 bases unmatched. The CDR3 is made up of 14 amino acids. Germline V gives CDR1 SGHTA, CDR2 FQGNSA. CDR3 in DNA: TGTGCCAGCAGCTCCAATAGGGGGCGCTACGAGCAGTACTTC. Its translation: CASSSNRGRYEQYF.

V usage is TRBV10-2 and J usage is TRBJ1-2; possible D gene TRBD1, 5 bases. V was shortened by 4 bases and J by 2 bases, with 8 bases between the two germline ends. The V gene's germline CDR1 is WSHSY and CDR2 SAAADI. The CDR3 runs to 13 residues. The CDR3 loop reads CASSVTANYGYTF. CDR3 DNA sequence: TGCGCCAGCAGTGTGACAGCAAACTATGGCTACACCTTC.